This T cell receptor beta chain was identified in a study of T cells expressing NK-cell markers (dated by TCRdb to 2018 to 2020). Turning to the overall study: In sorted CD3+CD56+NKG2C+, CD3+CD56+NKG2C- and CD3+CD56-NKG2C+ T-cell subsets from roughly 8 donors, TCR beta-chain repertoires were profiled. Among the eight sequenced donors, seven were HCMV-seropositive and one was HCMV-seronegative. The eight sequenced donors were randomly selected healthy volunteers, three men and five women. The libraries were sequenced on Illumina HiSeq 2000/2500, MiSeq or NextSeq, producing 2 x 150 bp reads.

The research as a whole found: In six donors, the dominant CD3+CD56+NKG2C+ clonotypes were among the top 10 CD8+ clonotypes and accounted for 1.0-7.0% of CD8+ T cells. Those dominant clonotypes were again the most abundant among CD3+CD56-NKG2C+ cells in four donors, at about 25-65%. It remained unclear whether the expanded NKG2C-expressing T cell clones were specific for HCMV antigens.

Sequencer: Illumina HiSeq 2000. 5'RACE template switching, by which a universal primer site and unique molecular identifiers were added, was used to make TCR beta cDNA libraries. cDNA synthesis was primed from the TCR beta constant segment, followed by two successive PCR amplification steps. The source study handled its data this way. MIGEC was used to demultiplex reads and group reads by UMI, and MiTCR was used to assemble and quantify clonotypes. Only TCR cDNA sequences supported by at least two reads were kept to exclude erroneous sequences. The tcR package was used for downstream repertoire analysis, and clonotypes were matched across fractions by CDR3 nucleotide sequence plus V segment. VDJmatch was used to annotate antigen specificity against VDJdb, with one amino acid substitution in CDR3 permitted. After TCRdb reprocessed the reads, each CDR3 protein sequence was kept as one row, without DNA. The V and J calls reflect TCRdb's pipeline rather than the authors' work. The sample's clone listing holds just under 150,000 distinct CDR3 sequences. Clones ranked in the top ten supply approximately 12% of the sample.

The germline V gene sets CDR1 to SQVTM and CDR2 to ANQGSEA. The CDR3, cysteine through phenylalanine, is 13 amino acids long. The coding DNA is unavailable. Concerning this clonotype: No cognate antigen has been identified for it.

A commercial ELISA kit detecting HCMV-specific IgG in serum was used to determine HCMV serostatus. Ficoll density gradient centrifugation was used to isolate peripheral blood mononuclear cells from blood. This clonotype was sampled from a man aged 18 to 29 in good health. Donor details come from another sample of the same person, matched by shared clones. Material: blood T cells: a sorted CD56 or NKG2C T cell subset, CD4+ or CD8+ T cells, or bulk PBMC T cells (not recorded which). The rearranged chain carries TRBV29-1 and TRBJ2-5; there is no DNA to check the TCRdb D call of TRBD1. The CDR3 reads as follows: CSVLSTGRETQYF.